Given below is one T cell receptor (beta chain) in context. Its antigen target is currently unknown. No much larger clone is present one base from it, and per-base qualities are unavailable. The data belong to a study of CD8 T cells in ankylosing spondylitis (dated by TCRdb to the late 2010s). A note on the overall study: T cell receptor beta repertoires were profiled in healthy donors and ankylosing spondylitis patients so that disease-linked TCR variants could be found. In total, the full study cohort was made up of some 110 healthy donors and 25 ankylosing spondylitis patients. Peripheral blood was sampled, and synovial fluid was additionally collected from ankylosing spondylitis patients. What the research found in general, with its limitations: The disease-linked clones were reported as significantly enriched in matched synovial fluid samples from ankylosing spondylitis patients. Some motif variants were previously reported in synovial fluid and blood of reactive arthritis patients, suggesting common disease-initiation mechanisms. Blood from ankylosing spondylitis patients appeared to be characterized by a TCR beta motif made up of several highly homologous amino acid variants. In peripheral blood, the disease-linked clones were found at relatively low frequencies and had a CD8+ phenotype.

The data were produced on an Illumina HiSeq 2500. Quantitative 5'-RACE with molecular barcodes was used to prepare TCR beta libraries. The original pipeline was this. Disease-linked TCR variants were identified with a new computational method built on a probabilistic model of VDJ rearrangement. TCRdb reprocessing: public reads trimmed at Q25 with fastp, clones called with MiXCR, in-frame beta chains kept. Every entry covers one CDR3 protein and lists the most common genes and DNA from its rows. The V and J calls were not made by the authors but by TCRdb's processing. Across this sample there are 500,000 to 550,000 distinct CDR3 sequences, with 12% seen only once. Clones ranked in the top ten supply under 7.5% of the sample. V ends up 6 bases short and J 7 bases short, with an unmatched junction base count of 8. The germline V gene supplies CDR1 MNHNS and CDR2 SASEGT. From the cysteine through the phenylalanine, the CDR3 covers 15 amino acids. Only CDR3 DNA remains: 45 bases, in frame from the first base.

Sequencing used blood, either unsorted or a sorted T cell fraction (not recorded which). The chain joins TRBV6-1 to TRBJ2-2, with 10 junctional bases fitting TRBD1. The sequence came from a male donor with ankylosing spondylitis. The CDR3 is CASSPRTGGHGELFF. The nucleotide sequence reads TGTGCCAGCAGCCCCCGGACAGGGGGTCACGGGGAGCTGTTTTTT.